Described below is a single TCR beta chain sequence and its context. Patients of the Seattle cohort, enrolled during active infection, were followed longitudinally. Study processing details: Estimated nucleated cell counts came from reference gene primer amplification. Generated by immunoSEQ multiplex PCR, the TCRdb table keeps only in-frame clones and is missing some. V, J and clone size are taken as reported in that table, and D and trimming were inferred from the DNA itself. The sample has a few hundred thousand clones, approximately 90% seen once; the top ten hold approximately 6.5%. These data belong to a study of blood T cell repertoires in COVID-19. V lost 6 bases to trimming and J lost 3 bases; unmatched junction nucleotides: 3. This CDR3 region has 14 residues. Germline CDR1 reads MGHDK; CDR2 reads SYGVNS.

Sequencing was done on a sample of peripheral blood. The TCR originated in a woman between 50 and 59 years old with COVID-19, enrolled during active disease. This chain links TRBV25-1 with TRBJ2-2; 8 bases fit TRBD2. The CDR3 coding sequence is TGTGCCAGCAGCGGGAGGGCCGACACCGGGGAGCTGTTTTTT. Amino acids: CASSGRADTGELFF.